These T cell receptor beta chains were read from a single sample in a study of OX40 agonist ivuxolimab in advanced cancers. The assay was immunoSEQ multiplex PCR, and TCRdb's table has in-frame clones only and misses some. The sample includes some 140,000 clones, approximately 94% of them seen just once. The sequenced sample was CD4+ or CD8+ T cells sorted from blood, obtained in a trial of the OX40 agonist ivuxolimab. The receptors here all came from an adult with an advanced solid tumor such as melanoma, head and neck, liver or kidney cancer. CDR3s include the opening cysteine and the closing phenylalanine or tryptophan. Fields, in order: V gene, D gene, J gene, CDR3 protein. A D gene is named only where the DNA matches it firmly.

v_gene: TRBV18
d_gene: NA
j_gene: TRBJ2-1
CDR3aa: CASSPHREDEQFF

v_gene: TRBV19
d_gene: NA
j_gene: TRBJ2-1
CDR3aa: CASSMARGRHIPNEQFF

v_gene: TRBV6-1
d_gene: TRBD2
j_gene: TRBJ2-2
CDR3aa: CASILAANTGELFF

v_gene: TRBV4-2
d_gene: NA
j_gene: TRBJ1-5
CDR3aa: CASSQGTDQPQHF

v_gene: TRBV6-1
d_gene: NA
j_gene: TRBJ1-2
CDR3aa: CASSERQGDGYTF

v_gene: TRBV7-2
d_gene: TRBD1
j_gene: TRBJ2-3
CDR3aa: CASSPGGTGVPDTQYF

v_gene: TRBV6-5
d_gene: TRBD1
j_gene: TRBJ1-5
CDR3aa: CASSLQGASNQPQHF

v_gene: TRBV7-2
d_gene: TRBD2
j_gene: NA
CDR3aa: CASSLVAGTIPYEQYF

v_gene: TRBV11-2
d_gene: TRBD1
j_gene: TRBJ1-1
CDR3aa: CASSFNRGAEAFF

v_gene: TRBV7-2
d_gene: NA
j_gene: TRBJ2-7
CDR3aa: CASSLDRISIHEQYF

v_gene: TRBV7-8
d_gene: NA
j_gene: TRBJ1-3
CDR3aa: CASSLVFGVGGNTIYF

v_gene: TRBV7-2
d_gene: NA
j_gene: TRBJ2-1
CDR3aa: CASTHSWQGYNEQFF

v_gene: TRBV6-1
d_gene: TRBD2
j_gene: TRBJ2-5
CDR3aa: CASTQSGGRETQYF

v_gene: TRBV28
d_gene: TRBD2
j_gene: TRBJ2-7
CDR3aa: CASSRPGLGGYEQYF

v_gene: TRBV7-2
d_gene: TRBD1
j_gene: TRBJ2-2
CDR3aa: CASSPQTGALRTGELFF

v_gene: TRBV19
d_gene: NA
j_gene: TRBJ1-5
CDR3aa: CASRVGQEGQPQHF

v_gene: TRBV7-2
d_gene: NA
j_gene: TRBJ1-2
CDR3aa: CASSLALRDYGYTF

v_gene: TRBV5-1
d_gene: NA
j_gene: TRBJ2-6
CDR3aa: CASSFSLRANVLTF

v_gene: TRBV5-8
d_gene: NA
j_gene: TRBJ1-2
CDR3aa: CASSEQGYGYTF

v_gene: TRBV7-3
d_gene: TRBD1
j_gene: TRBJ2-1
CDR3aa: CASSLNYGQGGNEQFF